The 16 T cell receptor beta chains given below trace back to one sample, sequenced in a study of blood T cell repertoires in COVID-19. Repertoires were generated with immunoSEQ multiplex PCR, while TCRdb's copy carries only in-frame clones and drops some. The repertoire holds around 190,000 clones, 65% to 85% seen once, with roughly 3.2% in the top ten. The source material was PBMCs or T cells enriched from blood (not recorded which). The origin of the receptors is a woman between 25 and 40 years old who had been exposed to COVID-19.

The chain has TRBV4-1 and TRBJ1-6; unclear D gene. This CDR3 comprises 16 residues. The ends were cut back, 4 bases at V and 0 bases at J, with 10 bases in the middle. Germline V lookup: CDR1 MGHRA, CDR2 YSYEKL. DNA for the CDR3: TGCGCCAGCAGCCCTAAAGAGAGCTCCTATAATTCACCCCTCCACTTT. It specifies CASSPKESSYNSPLHF.

For this clone: A much larger clonotype is one base distant, so this may be a read error. The chain is built from TRBV7-3 and TRBJ2-1; 9 positions match TRBD2. This CDR3 is 15 amino acids long. In germline, CDR1 is SGHTA, CDR2 FQGTGA. The V segment lost 2 bases and the J segment 4 bases; nucleotides outside the gene matches: 3. The CDR3 region has the DNA TGTGCCAGCAGCTTAGAGCTAGCGGGGTACAATGAGCAGTTCTTC. This codes for CASSLELAGYNEQFF.

This chain uses TRBV20-1 with TRBJ1-1; D is possibly TRBD1 (6 bases). The CDR3 sequence is 12 residues long. Germline lookup yields CDR1 DFQATT and CDR2 SNEGSKA (reference sequence). V was shortened by 6 bases and J by 7 bases, with 15 bases between the two germline ends. CDR3 sequence reads: CSASGRDIEAFF. Here the CDR3 DNA reads TGCAGTGCGAGTGGTCGGGACATTGAAGCTTTCTTT.

This clone appeared many times. The chain combines TRBV7-9 with TRBJ1-1, with 10 positions matching TRBD1. The CDR3 loop spans 15 amino acids. J lost 2 bases, V lost 5 bases, and 5 bases had no gene match. Germline CDR1 and CDR2: SEHNR and FQNEAQ (reference sequence). CDR3 residues: CASSNRDRGNTEAFF. CDR3 sequence (DNA): TGTGCCAGCAGCAACCGGGACAGGGGTAACACTGAAGCTTTCTTT.

The J gene is TRBJ1-5, the V gene TRBV4-1, with D possibly matching TRBD1 (6 bases). This CDR3 comprises 16 residues. V was clipped by 3 bases and J by 7 bases, with 19 bases between them. Germline CDR1 MGHRA, CDR2 YSYEKL. CDR3 residues: CASSQGNRVRRQPQHF. For the CDR3, the DNA is TGCGCCAGCAGCCAGGGGAACAGGGTCCGGCGCCAGCCCCAGCATTTT.

The chain employs TRBV6-5 and TRBJ1-2; D perhaps matches TRBD1 (6 bases). The CDR3 length is 15 residues. The V gene lost 3 bases and the J gene lost 8 bases, with 19 bases spanning the gap. Germline V gene sequence: CDR1 MNHEY, CDR2 SVGAGI. The CDR3 coding sequence is TGTGCCAGCAGTTATCGCGCAGGGGTGGGTTACGGCTACACCTTC. Translating gives CASSYRAGVGYGYTF.

The genes are TRBV29-1 and TRBJ2-7; 12 bases are shared with TRBD1. The CDR3 covers 16 residues. Germline V gene data show CDR1 as SQVTM and CDR2 as ANQGSEA. The V segment lost 6 bases and the J segment 6 bases; nucleotides outside the gene matches: 15. The CDR3 sequence is CSVQHIRDRGLGEQYF. The CDR3 DNA follows: TGCAGCGTCCAGCATATCCGGGACAGGGGGCTTGGCGAGCAGTACTTC.

V and J are TRBV5-6 and TRBJ2-7; a weak D match, TRBD2 (5 bases). The CDR3 sequence is 13 residues long. Trimming left V 5 bases short and J 7 bases short, with 16 bases between. Germline loops: CDR1 SGHDT, CDR2 YYEEEE. The CDR3 DNA sequence: TGTGCCAGCAGGACCACTGTCTCGGGGGAGCAGTACTTC. It specifies CASRTTVSGEQYF.

This clone is a singleton in its sample. This chain joins TRBV2 and TRBJ1-5; D is unclear. CDR3 length: 14 residues. Between the trimmed V and J ends, which lost 3 bases and 4 bases, there was a span of 10 bases. Germline CDR1 reads SNHLY; CDR2 reads FYNNEI. DNA for the CDR3: TGTGCCAGCAGTGATGAGGGTGGGAATCAGCCCCAGCATTTT. It is translated as CASSDEGGNQPQHF.

The CDR3 region is CASRRGSYGYTF. The CDR3 DNA follows: TGTGCCAGCAGACGAGGGTCTTATGGCTACACCTTC. The rearrangement links TRBV6-9 to TRBJ1-2; D not certain. Germline loops: CDR1 MNHGY, CDR2 SVAAGI. CDR3 length: 12 residues. Trimming cost V 6 bases and J 5 bases, with 10 bases left between them.

This rearrangement joins TRBV4-3 to TRBJ1-4, with D tentatively TRBD1 (6 bases). This CDR3 is built from 15 residues. V was cut by 3 bases and J by 4 bases, with 12 bases left in between. The germline V gene encodes CDR1 LGHNA and CDR2 YSLEER. The CDR3 is CASSQRGGSNEKLFF. CDR3 DNA sequence: TGCGCCAGCAGCCAGCGCGGGGGCAGTAATGAAAAACTGTTTTTT.

This clone appeared a few times. The chain carries TRBV10-1 and TRBJ2-2; maybe TRBD2 (7 bases). This CDR3 has 16 amino acids. In germline, CDR1 is WNHNN, CDR2 SYGVQD (reference sequence). The V gene lost 1 base and the J gene lost 2 bases, with 11 bases spanning the gap. As DNA, the CDR3 is TGCGCCAGCAGTGAGTTCGCGGGGGCAAACACCGGGGAGCTGTTTTTT. Translating it yields CASSEFAGANTGELFF.

V and J are TRBV19 and TRBJ1-2; 8 bases are a match to TRBD1. V was pared by 5 bases and J by 4 bases, with 9 bases of the junction left unmatched. The CDR3 is 15 residues long. Looked up from germline, CDR1 is LNHDA and CDR2 is SQIVND (reference sequence). The chain's CDR3 is CASSPRTGWGYGYTF. For the CDR3, the DNA is TGTGCCAGTAGTCCCCGGACAGGGTGGGGCTATGGCTACACCTTC.

The rearrangement joins TRBV7-6 to TRBJ2-1, with TRBD1 matching 7 bases. The length of the CDR3 is 13 residues. Trimming removed 8 bases from V and 7 bases from J; junction bases left unmatched: 8. In germline, CDR1 is SGHVS, CDR2 FNYEAQ. CDR3 in amino acids: CASFPGGTNEQFF. As DNA, the CDR3 is TGTGCCAGCTTTCCAGGGGGAACGAATGAGCAGTTCTTC.

The rearrangement joins TRBV7-9 to TRBJ1-2, with D unclear. Germline CDR1 reads SEHNR; CDR2 reads FQNEAQ (reference sequence). The CDR3 totals 16 residues. Trimming removed 4 bases at V and 4 bases at J, with 19 bases between. CDR3 loop: CASSSGKGTGFYGYTF. The CDR3 DNA reads as TGTGCCAGCAGCTCAGGAAAAGGAACCGGCTTCTATGGCTACACCTTC.

This clone was observed a handful of times. V usage is TRBV18 and J usage is TRBJ2-7, with 8 bases identical to TRBD1. CDR1 KGHSH and CDR2 LQKENI come from the germline V gene. V shed 0 bases and J 4 bases; nucleotides not matched to a gene: 5. The CDR3 contains 15 residues. CDR3 sequence reads: CASSPPAQGVYEQYF. CDR3 bases: TGTGCCAGCTCACCACCGGCACAGGGGGTTTACGAGCAGTACTTC.